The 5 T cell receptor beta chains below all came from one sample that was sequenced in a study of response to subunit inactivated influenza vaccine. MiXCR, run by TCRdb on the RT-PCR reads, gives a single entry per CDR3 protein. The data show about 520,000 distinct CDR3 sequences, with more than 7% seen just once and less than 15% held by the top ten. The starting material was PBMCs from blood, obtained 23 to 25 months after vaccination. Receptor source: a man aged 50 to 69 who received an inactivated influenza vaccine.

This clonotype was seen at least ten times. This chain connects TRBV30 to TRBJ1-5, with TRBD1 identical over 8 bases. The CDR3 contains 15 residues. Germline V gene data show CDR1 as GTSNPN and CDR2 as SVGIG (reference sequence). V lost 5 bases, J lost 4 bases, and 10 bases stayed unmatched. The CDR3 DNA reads TGTGCCTGGGGACGTGGACAGGGACCAAATCAGCCCCAGCATTTT. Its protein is CAWGRGQGPNQPQHF.

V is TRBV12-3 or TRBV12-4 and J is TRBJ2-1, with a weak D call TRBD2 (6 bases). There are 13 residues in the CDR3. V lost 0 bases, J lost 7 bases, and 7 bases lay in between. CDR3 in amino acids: CASSLATRNEQFF. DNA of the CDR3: TGTGCCAGCAGTTTAGCGACTAGGAATGAGCAGTTCTTC.

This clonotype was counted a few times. The CDR3: CATSDPTSGRPQYF. The CDR3 DNA follows: TGTGCCACCAGTGACCCTACTAGCGGGAGGCCCCAGTACTTC. The chain uses TRBV24-1 and TRBJ2-5; 12 nucleotides align to TRBD2. There are 14 residues in the CDR3. The germline CDR1 and CDR2 sequences are KGHDR and SFDVKD. V dropped 4 bases and J dropped 9; count of bases not matched to a gene: 5.

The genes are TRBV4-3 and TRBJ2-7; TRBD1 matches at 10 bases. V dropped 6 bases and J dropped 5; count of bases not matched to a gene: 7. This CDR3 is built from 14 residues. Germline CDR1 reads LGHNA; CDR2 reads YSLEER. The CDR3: CASSSGTGADEQYF. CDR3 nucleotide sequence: TGCGCCAGCAGTTCCGGGACAGGGGCGGACGAGCAGTACTTC.

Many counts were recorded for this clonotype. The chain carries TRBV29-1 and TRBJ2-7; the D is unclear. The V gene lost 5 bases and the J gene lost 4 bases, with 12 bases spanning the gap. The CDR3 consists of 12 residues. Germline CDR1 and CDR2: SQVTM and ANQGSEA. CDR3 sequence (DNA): TGCAGCGTTTCGAGAGGCTCGTACGAGCAGTACTTC. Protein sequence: CSVSRGSYEQYF.